This T cell receptor beta chain was identified during a study of T cell responses to AZD1222 COVID-19 vaccine. Findings and caveats of the study: Researchers report vaccine-associated CD4 TCRs spanning spike, with dominance at 160-218 and 743-854. Elevations in Spike-specific TCR breadth and depth followed administration of two AZD1222 doses. Regions left unmutated in variants are reportedly the target of nearly half of spike-specific TCRs.

Details on this clone: Its antigen is currently unknown.

This CDR3 contains 13 residues. Germline V gene sequence: CDR1 LNHDA, CDR2 SQIVND (reference sequence). With 1 base removed from V and 5 bases from J, the gap between germline ends came to 6 bases. Data came from immunoSEQ multiplex PCR; TCRdb stores just in-frame clones and leaves some out. Of around 120,000 clones listed, 87% were seen once; the top ten hold 2.5% to 3%. This sequence was found in an adult who received the AZD1222 COVID-19 vaccine. The J gene is TRBJ1-5, the V gene TRBV19; no reliable D call. This sample comprised peripheral blood, obtained 28 days after the second AZD1222 dose. CDR3 DNA: TGTGCCAGTAGTATAGTGAGCTATCAGCCCCAGCATTTT. Residues: CASSIVSYQPQHF. The complete variable domain, with remaining parts taken from reference TRBV19 and TRBJ1-5, reads DGGITQSPKYLFRKEGQNVTLSCEQNLNHDAMYWYRQDPGQGLRLIYYSQIVNDFQKGDIAEGYSVSREKKESFPLTVTSAQKNPTAFYLCASSIVSYQPQHFGDGTRLSIL.